A single sample is the source of the 11 T cell receptor beta chains below, sequenced in a study of cytomegalovirus exposure and HLA in healthy donors. Amplification used 60 Vbeta primers and 13 Jbeta primers. Repertoires were generated with immunoSEQ multiplex PCR, while TCRdb's copy carries only in-frame clones and drops some. This sample's clone table lists approximately 37,000 clones. The sample comprised PBMCs. Source of these receptors: a male donor in good health and CMV-seronegative.

This chain uses TRBV5-6 with TRBJ2-7, with 7 bases fitting TRBD2. CDR3 size: 16 residues. Germline assignment: CDR1 SGHDT and CDR2 YYEEEE. The V gene end was trimmed by 0 bases and the J gene end by 2 bases; junction bases not matched to a gene: 8. As DNA, the CDR3 is TGTGCCAGCAGCTTGGAGTCCGGTCTAGCGGCCTACGAGCAGTACTTC. Amino acid sequence: CASSLESGLAAYEQYF.

CDR3 residues: CASSPGQAAETQYF. In DNA form, the CDR3 reads TGTGCCAGCAGCCCTGGACAGGCCGCCGAGACCCAGTACTTC. V is TRBV6-1 and J is TRBJ2-5; 7 bases agree with TRBD1. CDR3 size: 14 residues. Germline V gene data show CDR1 as MNHNS and CDR2 as SASEGT. V trimming: 6 bases; J trimming: 5 bases; junction bases outside the gene matches: 9.

The V call is TRBV28, the J call TRBJ2-7; D not resolved. V shed 8 bases and J shed 2 bases, with 13 bases lying between them. This CDR3 comprises 13 residues. The germline CDR1 and CDR2 sequences are MDHEN and SYDVKM. The chain's CDR3 is CASRMASAYEQYF. CDR3 in DNA: TGTGCCAGCCGAATGGCGAGCGCCTACGAGCAGTACTTC.

The chain joins TRBV4-1 to TRBJ1-3, with TRBD1 as a possible D gene (6 bases). The CDR3 loop spans 13 amino acids. Trimming pared 1 base from V and 6 bases from J, leaving 7 bases between. Germline V gene sequence: CDR1 MGHRA, CDR2 YSYEKL. The DNA of the CDR3 is TGCGCCAGCAGCCAAGGGGACACAAACACCATATATTTT. Its translation: CASSQGDTNTIYF.

The chain couples TRBV4-2 to TRBJ2-3; 9 bases line up with TRBD1. Germline trimming cut 4 bases from V and 10 bases from J; bases unmatched to any gene: 3. Germline values: CDR1 LGHNA, CDR2 YNFKEQ. This CDR3 has 12 residues. CDR3 loop: CASSPGTGSQYF. In DNA, the CDR3 is TGTGCCAGCAGCCCAGGGACAGGGTCGCAGTATTTT.

The chain employs TRBV9 and TRBJ2-2, with D perhaps matching TRBD1 (5 bases). The CDR3 consists of 14 residues. V lost 5 bases and J 1 base, leaving 9 bases between the germline ends. The V gene's germline CDR1 is SGDLS and CDR2 YYNGEE. In nucleotides, the CDR3 is TGTGCCAGCAGAGGGCAGGGGAACACCGGGGAGCTGTTTTTT. Translation: CASRGQGNTGELFF.

This chain connects TRBV19 to TRBJ1-5, with 8 positions matching TRBD1. The junction had 8 bases not matched to a gene; V was cut back by 5 bases and J by 2 bases. The length of the CDR3 is 16 residues. Germline CDR1 LNHDA, CDR2 SQIVND (reference sequence). CDR3 sequence (DNA): TGTGCCAGTAGTGTAGGACAGGGCTGGGGCAATCAGCCCCAGCATTTT. Protein product: CASSVGQGWGNQPQHF.

The V call is TRBV10-3, the J call TRBJ2-2; D may be TRBD2 (5 bases). The V and J ends lost 7 bases and 6 bases respectively, with 15 bases between them. The CDR3 spans 14 residues. Germline CDR1 reads ENHRY; CDR2 reads SYGVKD. The chain's CDR3 is CAINPDGISGELFF. As DNA, the CDR3 is TGTGCCATCAACCCTGACGGGATTTCCGGGGAGCTGTTTTTT.

This chain uses TRBV5-1 with TRBJ2-5, with D perhaps matching TRBD2 (5 bases). The V end lost 1 base, the J end lost 11 bases, and 21 bases lay between the germline ends. The CDR3 extends over 15 amino acids. Germline V gene lookup returns CDR1 SGHRS and CDR2 YFSETQ. CDR3 region: CASSLLEAPVGEQYF. The CDR3 nucleotides are TGCGCCAGCAGCTTGCTTGAAGCTCCTGTTGGGGAGCAGTACTTC.

The J gene is TRBJ2-3, the V gene TRBV5-4; tentatively, D is TRBD2 (6 bases). The CDR3 totals 15 residues. Trimming left V 2 bases short and J 0 bases short, with 10 bases between. In germline, CDR1 is SGHNT, CDR2 YYREEE (reference sequence). Here the CDR3 reads CASSFGGASTDTQYF. CDR3 coding DNA: TGTGCCAGCAGCTTTGGCGGGGCTAGCACAGATACGCAGTATTTT.

This chain joins TRBV6-1 and TRBJ2-5; 8 bases align to TRBD2. The CDR3 loop spans 17 amino acids. Germline V gene sequence: CDR1 MNHNS, CDR2 SASEGT. The J segment lost 5 bases and the V segment lost 1 base, leaving 12 bases of the junction unmatched. The DNA of the CDR3 is TGTGCCAGCAGTGAAGTAAACCCGAATAGCGGGGTTGAGACCCAGTACTTC. Protein sequence: CASSEVNPNSGVETQYF.